Sequencing of this T cell receptor (beta chain) was carried out in a study of CD8+ T cells in alopecia areata. About this clone: Its specificity is unknown.

General observations from the study: Mice showed clearer TCR sharing than patients did, a gap that was possibly HLA-related. Sequencing of scalp samples also includes resident alphabeta T cells from normal skin. Clonality was higher in lesional than normal scalp, especially in alopecia totalis/universalis.

Extracted RNA was reverse transcribed into cDNA, the sequencing template. The assay was immunoSEQ multiplex PCR, and TCRdb's table has in-frame clones only and misses some. The repertoire holds about 120,000 clones, with 47% as singletons. The origin of this receptor is a human donor with alopecia areata. The sample taken for sequencing was NKG2D-low CD8+ T cells sorted from blood.

The CDR3 coding sequence is TGCAGCGCACAGGCTCGGGAAGAGACCCAGTACTTC. Its translation: CSAQAREETQYF. This chain uses TRBV29-1 with TRBJ2-5, with D perhaps TRBD1 (5 bases). CDR3 length: 12 residues. Trimming took 7 bases from V and 3 from J, leaving 12 bases between them. From germline, CDR1 is SQVTM and CDR2 ANQGSEA. Full variable domain (remainder filled in from reference TRBV29-1 and TRBJ2-5): SAVISQKPSRDICQRGTSLTIQCQVDSQVTMMFWYRQQPGQSLTLIATANQGSEATYESGFVIDKFPISRPNLTFSTLTVSNMSPEDSSIYLCSAQAREETQYFGPGTRLLVL.